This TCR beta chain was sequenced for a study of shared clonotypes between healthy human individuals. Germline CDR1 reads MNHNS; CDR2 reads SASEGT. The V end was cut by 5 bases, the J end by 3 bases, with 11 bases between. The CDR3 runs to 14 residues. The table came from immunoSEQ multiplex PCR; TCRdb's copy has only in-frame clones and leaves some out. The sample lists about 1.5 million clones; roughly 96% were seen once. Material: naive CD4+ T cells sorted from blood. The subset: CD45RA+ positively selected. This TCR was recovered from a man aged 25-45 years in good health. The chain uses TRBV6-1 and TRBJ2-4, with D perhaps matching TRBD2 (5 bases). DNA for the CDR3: TGTGCCAGCAGTTCCCGGACTGGCAAAAACATTCAGTACTTC. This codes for CASSSRTGKNIQYF.